A single sample gave rise to the 27 T cell receptor beta chains below, sequenced in a study of cytomegalovirus exposure and HLA in healthy donors. Amplification used 60 Vbeta primers and 13 Jbeta primers. Generated by immunoSEQ multiplex PCR, the TCRdb table keeps only in-frame clones and is missing some. The sample data list about 130,000 clones. The specimen sequenced was PBMCs. Source of these receptors: a woman between 40 and 50 years old in good health and CMV-seropositive.

The chain couples TRBV5-4 to TRBJ2-6; D may be TRBD1 (5 bases). V was trimmed by 7 bases and J by 0 bases, leaving 14 bases between them. The length of the CDR3 is 16 residues. Per germline, CDR1 SGHNT and CDR2 YYREEE (reference sequence). The CDR3 DNA reads TGTGCCAGCTCTGGGGCAGCCGTCTCTGGGGCCAACGTCCTGACTTTC. The encoded protein is CASSGAAVSGANVLTF.

The rearrangement joins TRBV5-4 to TRBJ2-1; 10 positions agree with TRBD2. The trim removed 0 bases at V and 6 bases at J, leaving 15 bases unmatched. The CDR3 contains 19 residues. Germline CDR1 SGHNT, CDR2 YYREEE (reference sequence). The chain's CDR3 is CASSLALPSGRARGNEQFF. The CDR3 DNA sequence: TGTGCCAGCAGCTTGGCCTTACCCAGCGGGAGGGCCAGGGGCAATGAGCAGTTCTTC.

Points on this clone: At the DNA level, this CDR3 is encoded by other sequences in the same sample as well. V gene TRBV27 combines with J gene TRBJ2-7; D is unresolved. The germline V and J ends were trimmed by 2 bases and 1 base, with 6 bases remaining between them. The CDR3 totals 13 residues. CDR1 and CDR2 (germline): MNHEY, SMNVEV (reference sequence). Here the CDR3 reads CASSLSRSYEQYF. The CDR3 region has the DNA TGTGCCAGCAGTTTAAGCAGGTCCTACGAGCAGTACTTC.

The chain employs TRBV27 and TRBJ2-2, with D possibly TRBD2 on 5 matching bases. This CDR3 has 15 amino acids. The germline V gene encodes CDR1 MNHEY and CDR2 SMNVEV (reference sequence). V lost 5 bases and J lost 4, with 14 bases in between. CDR3 DNA sequence: TGTGCCAGCAGTCCGACTACTTGGAGCACCGGGGAGCTGTTTTTT. The encoded protein is CASSPTTWSTGELFF.

This chain links TRBV7-6 with TRBJ2-3; 9 nucleotides align to TRBD2. J lost 2 bases, V lost 4 bases, and 4 bases had no gene match. The germline CDR1 and CDR2 sequences are SGHVS and FNYEAQ. The CDR3 has 15 amino acids. The CDR3 coding sequence is TGTGCCAGCAGCTCAAGACTAGCGGCCACAGATACGCAGTATTTT. Translating gives CASSSRLAATDTQYF.

The V and J genes are TRBV10-2 and TRBJ2-7; 10 bases line up with TRBD2. V was pared by 6 bases and J by 0 bases, with 5 bases of the junction left unmatched. The CDR3 is 15 amino acids. Germline CDR1 WSHSY, CDR2 SAAADI. CDR3 loop: CASSRLAGSSYEQYF. Written as DNA, the CDR3 is TGCGCCAGCAGCCGACTAGCGGGTAGCTCCTACGAGCAGTACTTC.

The V gene is TRBV28, the J gene TRBJ2-7, with 9 bases identical to TRBD2. This CDR3 has 16 amino acids. V shed 1 base, J shed 5 bases, and the junction held 9 bases outside the gene matches. CDR1 is MDHEN, CDR2 SYDVKM, per germline. CDR3 sequence reads: CASSLSGREGLDEQYF. DNA of the CDR3: TGTGCCAGCAGTTTATCAGGGCGGGAGGGCCTCGACGAGCAGTACTTC.

To note about this clone: At one boundary the junction diverges from the germline segment, which might be a read error. The chain has TRBV11-2 and TRBJ1-2, with D perhaps matching TRBD1 (6 bases). CDR1 is SGHAT and CDR2 is FQNNGV in the germline V gene. CDR3 length: 12 residues. CDR3 nucleotide sequence: TGTGCCAGCAGCTCATCGAACAGGGAGGGGAACTTC. As protein: CASSSSNREGNF.

This chain joins TRBV5-1 and TRBJ2-6; 12 bases agree with TRBD1. Germline V lookup: CDR1 SGHRS, CDR2 YFSETQ. V lost 0 bases, J lost 1 base, and 2 bases stayed unmatched. The CDR3 consists of 18 residues. Here the CDR3 reads CASSLVGQGASGANVLTF. DNA for the CDR3: TGCGCCAGCAGCTTGGTGGGACAGGGGGCGTCTGGGGCCAACGTCCTGACTTTC.

The rearrangement links TRBV19 to TRBJ1-5; D not resolved. The V end lost 3 bases, the J end lost 9 bases, and 12 bases lay between the germline ends. Germline CDR1 LNHDA, CDR2 SQIVND (reference sequence). The CDR3 extends over 13 amino acids. The CDR3 DNA is TGTGCCAGTAGTATTGGCCGGGAGGGGCCCCAGCATTTT. Protein product: CASSIGREGPQHF. The whole variable domain, remainder taken from reference TRBV19 and TRBJ1-5, is DGGITQSPKYLFRKEGQNVTLSCEQNLNHDAMYWYRQDPGQGLRLIYYSQIVNDFQKGDIAEGYSVSREKKESFPLTVTSAQKNPTAFYLCASSIGREGPQHFGDGTRLSIL.

This chain links TRBV11-2 with TRBJ2-7, with TRBD1 identical over 9 bases. The V segment lost 1 base and the J segment 2 bases; nucleotides outside the gene matches: 9. From germline, CDR1 is SGHAT and CDR2 FQNNGV. This CDR3 is 17 amino acids long. The CDR3 reads CASSLAPGGQGTYEQYF. For the CDR3, the DNA is TGTGCCAGCAGCTTAGCCCCGGGCGGACAGGGGACCTACGAGCAGTACTTC.

The rearrangement links TRBV28 to TRBJ2-6; D is undetermined. The CDR3 extends over 14 amino acids. Germline V CDR1 and CDR2: MDHEN, SYDVKM. V lost 3 bases, J lost 1 base, and 4 bases lay in between. This chain's CDR3 is CASSLQSGANVLTF. The CDR3, as DNA: TGTGCCAGCAGTTTGCAGTCTGGGGCCAACGTCCTGACTTTC. Drawing the rest from reference TRBV28 and TRBJ2-6, the complete variable domain is DVKVTQSSRYLVKRTGEKVFLECVQDMDHENMFWYRQDPGLGLRLIYFSYDVKMKEKGDIPEGYSVSREKKERFSLILESASTNQTSMYLCASSLQSGANVLTFGAGSRLTVL.

The chain is built from TRBV29-1 and TRBJ2-7; a possible D gene is TRBD2 (6 bases). The V end was cut by 1 base, the J end by 1 base, with 14 bases between. The CDR3 covers 15 residues. Germline V lookup: CDR1 SQVTM, CDR2 ANQGSEA. For the CDR3, the DNA is TGCAGCGTTGAAGTGGCGGGGAAGGGATCCTACGAGCAGTACTTC. Protein: CSVEVAGKGSYEQYF.

Comment on this clone: The DNA is omitted, as the CDR3 cannot be located on it reliably, and the CDR3 follows TCRdb's listing. The V and J genes are TRBV2 and TRBJ2-1; TRBD2, as called in the table, went unchecked against the DNA. Germline CDR1 is SNHLY and CDR2 is FYNNEI. The CDR3 region is 14 residues in length, termini included. The CDR3 loop is CASILGLANDEQFF.

The rearrangement links TRBV6-1 to TRBJ1-5; maybe TRBD1 (5 bases). CDR1 is MNHNS and CDR2 is SASEGT in the germline V gene. The CDR3 contains 13 residues. V was pared by 5 bases and J by 6 bases, with 11 bases between. The CDR3 sequence: CASSRDFIQPQHF. In DNA form, the CDR3 reads TGTGCCAGCAGTAGGGACTTTATTCAGCCCCAGCATTTT.

The rearrangement links TRBV5-4 to TRBJ2-1; 10 bases fit TRBD2. The CDR3 length is 15 residues. Trimming at V came to 0 bases and at J to 7 bases, leaving 4 bases not matched to a gene. The germline CDR1 and CDR2 sequences are SGHNT and YYREEE (reference sequence). The CDR3 sequence is CASSLGQREGNEQFF. For the CDR3, the DNA is TGTGCCAGCAGCTTGGGTCAGCGGGAGGGGAATGAGCAGTTCTTC.

This rearrangement joins TRBV10-3 to TRBJ1-5, with D tentatively TRBD1 (5 bases). Deletions cut 11 bases from V and 4 bases from J, with 15 bases between. This CDR3 has 13 amino acids. The germline V gene has CDR1 ENHRY and CDR2 SYGVKD. CDR3 residues: CAVRGEGNQPQHF. The CDR3 nucleotides are TGTGCCGTTCGGGGGGAGGGTAATCAGCCCCAGCATTTT.

The chain uses TRBV9 and TRBJ2-3, with D possibly being TRBD1 (5 bases). V lost 0 bases to trimming and J lost 6 bases, with 11 bases between them. The CDR3 totals 14 residues. Looked up from germline, CDR1 is SGDLS and CDR2 is YYNGEE. The CDR3 bases are TGTGCCAGCAGCGTAGTAGGGGAATGGGATACGCAGTATTTT. This encodes CASSVVGEWDTQYF.

V is TRBV7-2 and J is TRBJ2-7; 8 bases match TRBD2. In germline, CDR1 is SGHTA, CDR2 FQGNSA. CDR3 length equals 15 residues. V trimming: 1 base; J trimming: 6 bases; junction bases outside the gene matches: 8. CDR3 region: CASSLGLAGLSEQYF. Written as DNA, the CDR3 is TGTGCCAGCAGCTTAGGCCTAGCGGGCTTGTCCGAGCAGTACTTC.

V gene TRBV7-2 combines with J gene TRBJ2-7; 10 bases align to TRBD2. The CDR3 runs 15 residues. The junction had 8 bases not matched to a gene; V was cut back by 2 bases and J by 7 bases. The germline V gene has CDR1 SGHTA and CDR2 FQGNSA. CDR3: CASSLRQAGGREQYF. The CDR3, as DNA: TGTGCCAGCAGCTTACGCCAAGCGGGAGGGCGTGAGCAGTACTTC.

The rearrangement links TRBV6-1 to TRBJ1-1; 9 nucleotides line up with TRBD1. The V segment lost 8 bases and the J segment 11 bases; nucleotides outside the gene matches: 9. Germline CDR1 MNHNS, CDR2 SASEGT. This CDR3 comprises 12 residues. CDR3 loop: CASGRPGTGAFF. CDR3 nucleotide sequence: TGTGCCAGCGGCCGGCCCGGGACAGGGGCTTTCTTT.

In nucleotides, the CDR3 is TGCGCCAGCAGCCAGGATCGTCAGGGCAATGAGCAGTTCTTC. Protein sequence: CASSQDRQGNEQFF. J is TRBJ2-1 and V is TRBV4-1, with D maybe TRBD1 (5 bases). CDR1 and CDR2 from the germline V gene are MGHRA and YSYEKL. With 3 bases removed from V and 6 bases from J, the gap between germline ends came to 12 bases. The CDR3 is 14 amino acids.

The CDR3 is CASSLDVRTEAFF. The CDR3 DNA follows: TGTGCCAGCAGCCTTGACGTGAGGACTGAAGCTTTCTTT. This chain joins TRBV7-2 and TRBJ1-1, with no clear D. The CDR3 loop spans 13 amino acids. CDR1 and CDR2 (germline): SGHTA, FQGNSA. V was trimmed by 5 bases and J by 5 bases, leaving 12 bases between them.

The chain recombines TRBV6-1 with TRBJ2-7; possible D gene TRBD1, 7 bases. Germline CDR1 MNHNS, CDR2 SASEGT. The CDR3 is made up of 16 amino acids. V lost 3 bases, J lost 0 bases, and 15 bases lay in between. The CDR3: CASSDRGRGFSYEQYF. As DNA, the CDR3 is TGTGCCAGCAGTGATAGGGGGCGGGGTTTCTCCTACGAGCAGTACTTC.

The V call is TRBV29-1, the J call TRBJ2-2; possibly TRBD2 for D (6 bases). The CDR3 consists of 13 residues. The germline gives CDR1 SQVTM, CDR2 ANQGSEA. Trimming left V 3 bases short and J 7 bases short, with 12 bases between. CDR3 in amino acids: CSVENGRNGELFF. As DNA, the CDR3 is TGCAGCGTTGAGAACGGGAGAAACGGGGAGCTGTTTTTT.

The CDR3: CASRKGDLSFAAFF. CDR3 bases: TGTGCCAGTAGGAAAGGGGACTTATCCTTTGCAGCTTTCTTT. This chain connects TRBV19 to TRBJ1-1; D is perhaps TRBD1 (5 bases). V was clipped by 6 bases and J by 10 bases, with 21 bases between them. Germline V gives CDR1 LNHDA, CDR2 SQIVND (reference sequence). The CDR3 is made up of 14 amino acids. Drawing the rest from reference TRBV19 and TRBJ1-1, the complete variable domain is DGGITQSPKYLFRKEGQNVTLSCEQNLNHDAMYWYRQDPGQGLRLIYYSQIVNDFQKGDIAEGYSVSREKKESFPLTVTSAQKNPTAFYLCASRKGDLSFAAFFGQGTRLTVV.

The V call is TRBV28, the J call TRBJ1-2; the match to TRBD1 covers 7 bases. After removal of 4 bases from V and 6 bases from J, the junction contained 5 bases not matched to a gene. CDR1 MDHEN and CDR2 SYDVKM come from the germline V gene. The CDR3 sequence is 13 residues long. The CDR3 loop reads CASSSLQGNGYTF. In DNA form, the CDR3 reads TGTGCCAGCAGTTCCCTACAGGGGAATGGCTACACCTTC.